This T cell receptor (beta chain) was sequenced in a study of blood T cell repertoires in COVID-19. About the research overall: Material from acute and convalescent COVID-19 was sourced from the United States, Italy and Spain.

V gave up 8 bases and J gave up 0 bases; unmatched junction bases: 9. In germline, CDR1 is MNHEY, CDR2 SMNVEV (reference sequence). The CDR3 totals 16 residues. Sequenced by immunoSEQ multiplex PCR; TCRdb stores in-frame clones only, minus some. The sample lists 150,000 to 200,000 clones; 85% were seen once. This TCR was sampled from a human donor with acute or convalescent COVID-19. The donor label of this sample is uncertain. Material: peripheral blood. The chain links TRBV27 to TRBJ2-3; TRBD2 matches 9 bases. The CDR3 reads CASGRRAGGSTDTQYF. CDR3 bases: TGTGCCAGCGGACGAAGAGCGGGGGGTAGCACAGATACGCAGTATTTT.